This T cell receptor beta chain was captured in a study of cytomegalovirus exposure and HLA in healthy donors. Study-level points and caveats: Some V segments, including TRBV6-2 and TRBV6-3, were excluded as indistinguishable.

CDR3 length: 17 residues. CDR1 and CDR2 from the germline V gene are LNHDA and SQIVND (reference sequence). V lost 6 bases, J lost 1 base, and 14 bases stayed unmatched. This PCR relied on a set of 60 Vbeta primers and 13 Jbeta primers. This table comes from immunoSEQ multiplex PCR, and its TCRdb copy is limited to in-frame clones, with some not included. The table includes under 150,000 clones, more than 70% detected once. For this clone: No antigen is known for it.

Sample: PBMCs. The sequence was obtained from a woman in her sixties or seventies in good health and CMV-seronegative. The rearrangement uses TRBV19 and TRBJ2-5, with 7 bases matching TRBD1. The CDR3 nucleotides are TGTGCCAGTAGCGCCGCCTGGGGACAGCGACTCCAAGAGACCCAGTACTTC. The encoded protein is CASSAAWGQRLQETQYF.